A single sample is the source of the 11 T cell receptor beta chains below, sequenced in a study of cytomegalovirus exposure and HLA in healthy donors. Only in-frame clones appear in the TCRdb table, and some are missing; sequencing was by immunoSEQ multiplex PCR. Of some 79,000 clones listed, around 94% were seen once; the top ten hold approximately 3%. The sample was PBMCs. The receptors originated from a woman between 18 and 30 years old in good health and CMV-seropositive.

The J gene is TRBJ1-1, the V gene TRBV28; 9 bases are a match to TRBD1. Per germline, CDR1 MDHEN and CDR2 SYDVKM. The CDR3 runs to 14 residues. The V gene end was trimmed by 2 bases and the J gene end by 10 bases; junction bases not matched to a gene: 8. The CDR3 bases are TGTGCCAGCAGTTTAATTCCGGGACAGGGTGCAGCTTTCTTT. Translating gives CASSLIPGQGAAFF.

J is TRBJ1-2 and V is TRBV6-1; 10 bases match TRBD1. The CDR3 contains 16 residues. Germline V CDR1 and CDR2: MNHNS, SASEGT. V dropped 1 base and J dropped 7; count of bases not matched to a gene: 9. The CDR3 DNA sequence: TGTGCCAGCAGTGAAGTGTCGGGACAGGGGTTCGGTGGCTACACCTTC. Its translation is CASSEVSGQGFGGYTF.

The gene calls are TRBV7-9 and TRBJ2-7, with TRBD2 matching 14 bases. Trimming at V came to 4 bases and at J to 5 bases, leaving 4 bases not matched to a gene. The CDR3 consists of 15 residues. Germline V gives CDR1 SEHNR, CDR2 FQNEAQ (reference sequence). CDR3 DNA: TGTGCCAGCAGCTGGGGACTAGCGGGAGTACACGAGCAGTACTTC. Protein product: CASSWGLAGVHEQYF. Full variable domain (missing parts from reference TRBV7-9 and TRBJ2-7): DTGVSQNPRHKITKRGQNVTFRCDPISEHNRLYWYRQTLGQGPEFLTYFQNEAQLEKSRLLSDRFSAERPKGSFSTLEIQRTEQGDSAMYLCASSWGLAGVHEQYFGPGTRLTVT.

This clone appeared once. The chain couples TRBV10-1 to TRBJ2-7; a possible D gene is TRBD1 (6 bases). Between the trimmed V and J ends, which lost 6 bases and 2 bases, there was a span of 17 bases. The CDR3 extends over 15 amino acids. Germline V gene lookup returns CDR1 WNHNN and CDR2 SYGVQD (reference sequence). CDR3 loop: CASRGNSGTTYEQYF. The DNA of the CDR3 is TGCGCCAGCAGGGGAAATTCCGGGACAACCTACGAGCAGTACTTC.

The genes are TRBV6-5 and TRBJ2-7; 10 nucleotides match TRBD2. Germline-derived CDR1 and CDR2 are MNHEY and SVGAGI. The CDR3 contains 16 residues. Germline trimming cut 0 bases from V and 3 bases from J; bases unmatched to any gene: 5. The CDR3 loop is CASSYSKREGNYEQYF. In nucleotides, the CDR3 is TGTGCCAGCAGTTACTCGAAGCGGGAGGGTAACTACGAGCAGTACTTC.

The CDR3 nucleotides are TGTGCCAGCAGCCCACGCGGGACAGGGGGAGAAGAGCAGTACTTC. Its protein is CASSPRGTGGEEQYF. The chain combines TRBV7-3 with TRBJ2-7, with 11 bases matching TRBD1. The CDR3 runs 15 residues. Germline lookup yields CDR1 SGHTA and CDR2 FQGTGA. Trimming cost V 5 bases and J 7 bases; bases outside gene matches: 10.

In this sample, this clone turned up once. The chain uses TRBV6-1 and TRBJ1-1; 8 positions agree with TRBD1. The CDR3 is 15 amino acids. Germline lookup yields CDR1 MNHNS and CDR2 SASEGT. With 10 bases clipped from V and 4 bases from J, the junction kept 14 bases outside the gene matches. In DNA, the CDR3 is TGTGCCACCGCTGCCATTGACAGGGGTGGCACTGAAGCTTTCTTT. Translation gives CATAAIDRGGTEAFF.

This chain joins TRBV9 and TRBJ2-1; no clear D. With 0 bases removed from V and 7 bases from J, the gap between germline ends came to 8 bases. The CDR3 is 13 amino acids. Germline assignment: CDR1 SGDLS and CDR2 YYNGEE. This chain's CDR3 is CASSVATFNEQFF. CDR3 DNA: TGTGCCAGCAGCGTAGCAACTTTTAATGAGCAGTTCTTC.

The V gene is TRBV29-1, the J gene TRBJ2-2, with TRBD1 identical over 7 bases. CDR3 length: 13 amino acids. V trimming: 8 bases; J trimming: 2 bases; junction bases outside the gene matches: 5. Germline CDR1 reads SQVTM; CDR2 reads ANQGSEA. The CDR3 here is CSRGQKNTGELFF. The DNA of the CDR3 is TGCAGCAGGGGACAGAAAAACACCGGGGAGCTGTTTTTT.

The chain couples TRBV27 to TRBJ2-7, with a weak D call TRBD1 (6 bases). The germline V gene has CDR1 MNHEY and CDR2 SMNVEV (reference sequence). This CDR3 has 16 residues. Trimming shortened V by 4 bases and J by 5 bases, and 21 bases separated the two germline ends. In DNA form, the CDR3 reads TGTGCCAGCAGTTCTATCGGGTCTGGGGGCAAGGACGAGCAGTACTTC. Its protein product is CASSSIGSGGKDEQYF.

The chain recombines TRBV29-1 with TRBJ2-3; unclear D gene. Trimming took off 0 bases at V and 10 bases at J, with 5 bases between the two ends. Germline V gives CDR1 SQVTM, CDR2 ANQGSEA. The CDR3 loop spans 10 amino acids. The CDR3 protein is CSVEDSAQYF. CDR3 sequence (DNA): TGCAGCGTTGAAGACTCTGCGCAGTATTTT.